The rows below give T cell receptor beta chains drawn from one sample of a study of beta chain features in type 1 diabetes. This table comes from immunoSEQ multiplex PCR, and its TCRdb copy is limited to in-frame clones, with some not included. The repertoire holds 310,000 or so clones, with 9.3% as singletons. Input material: central memory CD4+ T cells from blood. The receptors were sampled from a man in his thirties or forties with type 1 diabetes. Each CDR3 is given with its conserved first and last residue. A D gene is named only where the DNA matches it firmly. Clone size appears in some rows only: once, few, many, or a class for an expanded clone.

size | J | V | D | DNA | CDR3
few | TRBJ2-3 | TRBV27 | . | TGTGCCAGCAGTTCCCCGGGGGGCGCTAGCACAGATACGCAGTATTTT | CASSSPGGASTDTQYF
. | TRBJ1-2 | TRBV19 | . | TGTGCCAGTAGCGGGGGAGGCCACACCTTC | CASSGGGHTF
few | TRBJ1-5 | TRBV7-8 | TRBD1 | TGTGCCAGCACCCCTGGACAGGCCAAAGGGAATCAGCCCCAGCATTTT | CASTPGQAKGNQPQHF
few | TRBJ2-7 | TRBV28 | TRBD2 | TGTGCCAGCAGTCCCTCCCCGGGGAGCGGGGGGGCCTACGAGCAGTACTTC | CASSPSPGSGGAYEQYF
. | TRBJ1-3 | TRBV7-9 | . | TGTGCCAGCAGCTTAGGGCTATATACCATATATTTT | CASSLGLYTIYF
many | TRBJ2-2 | TRBV5-6 | . | TGTGCCAGCAGCTTATGGAGCGGGGAGCTGTTTTTT | CASSLWSGELFF
many | TRBJ2-4 | TRBV28 | TRBD1 | TGTGCCAGCAGTGTGACAGGGGCCCAAAACATTCAGTACTTC | CASSVTGAQNIQYF
few | TRBJ1-1 | TRBV28 | . | TGTGCCAGCAGTTTACCGTCCCAGGGGAAAGCTTTCTTT | CASSLPSQGKAFF
. | TRBJ1-4 | TRBV28 | . | TGTGCCAGCAGAGAAGGGGGGGCTTATGAAAAACTGTTTTTT | CASREGGAYEKLFF
few | TRBJ2-5 | TRBV7-2 | . | TGTGCCAGCAGCTTAGATAAGGGATTCCAAGAGACCCAGTACTTC | CASSLDKGFQETQYF
few | TRBJ2-3 | TRBV5-1 | TRBD1 | TGCGCCAGCAGCTTAGACAGGGGTACAGATACGCAGTATTTT | CASSLDRGTDTQYF
. | TRBJ2-1 | TRBV2 | TRBD2 | TGTGCCAGCAGTGAGACTAGCGGGCGCAATGAGCAGTTCTTC | CASSETSGRNEQFF
few | TRBJ1-1 | TRBV5-4 | . | TGTGCCAGCAGCTTGGGGTCGGGGGCTGGTGGCACTGAAGCTTTCTTT | CASSLGSGAGGTEAFF
few | TRBJ2-5 | TRBV10-3 | . | TGTGGAGTTGGCGAGGCCCAAGAGACCCAGTACTTC | CGVGEAQETQYF
. | TRBJ2-1 | TRBV5-1 | . | TGCGCCAGCAAGGGGGGACCTGAGCAGTTCTTC | CASKGGPEQFF
few | TRBJ2-1 | TRBV5-1 | TRBD1 | TGCGCCAGCAGCTTGCAGGACAGGGTCGGTAATGAGCAGTTCTTC | CASSLQDRVGNEQFF
few | TRBJ1-2 | TRBV5-4 | TRBD1 | TGTGCCAGCAGCTCTTATTACGGGACAGGGGCGTCAATTTCCTATGGCTACACCTTC | CASSSYYGTGASISYGYTF
many | TRBJ2-5 | TRBV7-9 | . | TGTGCCAGCAGCCCCCGGGTAGGGGGTGGAGAGACCCAGTACTTC | CASSPRVGGGETQYF
. | TRBJ1-2 | TRBV5-1 | . | TGCGCCAGCAGCCCGGACAGCGCCTGGGAGGGCTACACCTTC | CASSPDSAWEGYTF
. | TRBJ2-5 | TRBV6-5 | TRBD2 | TGTGCCAGCAGTTACAACGGGGGGGCCGGAGAGACCCAGTACTTC | CASSYNGGAGETQYF
few | TRBJ1-1 | TRBV18 | . | TGTGCCAGCTCACCCCCTAGCTCAGGGAACACTGAAGCTTTCTTT | CASSPPSSGNTEAFF
few | TRBJ1-6 | TRBV6-5 | . | TGTGCCAGCAGTTACAACAGGGACCGGTCACCCCTCCACTTT | CASSYNRDRSPLHF
few | TRBJ1-2 | TRBV25-1 | . | TGTGCCAGCAGGAGACAGTCCTATGGCTACACCTTC | CASRRQSYGYTF
. | TRBJ2-5 | TRBV29-1 | . | TGCAGCGCTCTGGACATTCAAGAGACCCAGTACTTC | CSALDIQETQYF
. | TRBJ2-7 | TRBV7-2 | . | TGTGCCAGCTCCGAGGGGCAGGGGATCACCTACGAGCAGTACTTC | CASSEGQGITYEQYF
. | TRBJ1-5 | TRBV2 | . | TGTGCCAGCAGTGATTTTGGGCCTGATCAGCCCCAGCATTTT | CASSDFGPDQPQHF
. | TRBJ2-5 | TRBV7-2 | . | TGTGCCAGCAGCTTTGGGGCTAGCCGAGGGGAGACCCAGTACTTC | CASSFGASRGETQYF
few | TRBJ2-1 | TRBV10-3 | TRBD2 | TGTGCCATCAGTGAGTCTCCTAGCGGGGTGGGGTACAATGAGCAGTTCTTC | CAISESPSGVGYNEQFF
few | TRBJ2-5 | TRBV7-9 | TRBD1 | TGTGCCAGCAGCTCAAGGACAGGCCCTCGGGAAGAGACCCAGTACTTC | CASSSRTGPREETQYF
few | TRBJ2-1 | TRBV7-9 | . | TGTGCCAGCAGCTCTGACGGGGGTGAGCAGTTCTTC | CASSSDGGEQFF
many | TRBJ2-1 | TRBV5-1 | TRBD2 | TGCGCCAGCAGCTTGCGTCTAGCGGGGGTAGCCAATGAGCAGTTCTTC | CASSLRLAGVANEQFF
many | TRBJ2-1 | TRBV6-6 | TRBD1 | TGTGCCAGCAGCGGGACAGCTGACTACAATGAGCAGTTCTTC | CASSGTADYNEQFF
few | TRBJ2-5 | TRBV30 | . | TGTGCCTGGAAAAAGTACCAAGAGACCCAGTACTTC | CAWKKYQETQYF
few | TRBJ2-1 | TRBV5-6 | TRBD2 | TGTGCCAGCAGCTTGTTAGCGGGGAGCTCCTACAATGAGCAGTTCTTC | CASSLLAGSSYNEQFF
few | TRBJ2-5 | TRBV7-2 | . | TGTGCCAGCAGCTTAGCGGGAGCAGGTCTCACGGAGACCCAGTACTTC | CASSLAGAGLTETQYF
. | TRBJ2-1 | TRBV6-1 | . | TGTGCCAGCAGTCCCCCGACCAACAATGAGCAGTTCTTC | CASSPPTNNEQFF
. | TRBJ1-2 | TRBV19 | . | TGTGCCAGTACCACTAGCGGGGGATCAAACTATGGCTACACCTTC | CASTTSGGSNYGYTF
. | TRBJ1-1 | TRBV30 | TRBD1 | TGTGCCTGGGGGACAGGGGGGCCTGAAGCTTTCTTT | CAWGTGGPEAFF
. | TRBJ2-7 | TRBV6-5 | TRBD1 | TGTGCCAGCAGTAAGAACAGGGGTACCTACGAGCAGTACTTC | CASSKNRGTYEQYF
few | TRBJ2-5 | TRBV7-2 | . | TGTGCCAGCGGGGCGTACCAAGAGACCCAGTACTTC | CASGAYQETQYF
few | TRBJ2-1 | TRBV5-1 | . | TGCGCCAGCAGCTTAACGGACCCCTCCTACAATGAGCAGTTCTTC | CASSLTDPSYNEQFF
many | TRBJ2-7 | TRBV7-9 | . | TGTGCCAGCAGCTTATGGGGAGCCTACGAGCAGTACTTC | CASSLWGAYEQYF
. | TRBJ2-5 | TRBV29-1 | TRBD1 | TGCAGCGCCTCCCGAACAGGGGCTGGAGAGACCCAGTACTTC | CSASRTGAGETQYF
few | TRBJ1-1 | TRBV9 | . | TGTGCCAGCAGCGTAGCAGGAGGAGGTGGTGGGACAATCGGCACTGAAGCTTTCTTT | CASSVAGGGGGTIGTEAFF
many | TRBJ2-4 | TRBV7-2 | TRBD1 | TGTGCCAGCAGCTTTAAACAGGGGAGCGACATTCAGTACTTC | CASSFKQGSDIQYF
. | TRBJ1-1 | TRBV9 | . | TGTGCCAGCAGCGTAGATCTACAGCACACTGAAGCTTTCTTT | CASSVDLQHTEAFF
. | TRBJ1-2 | TRBV21-1 | . | TGTGCCAGCAGCAAGGAACAGGACTATGGCTACACCTTC | CASSKEQDYGYTF
few | TRBJ2-1 | TRBV5-1 | TRBD2 | TGCGCCAGCAGCTTGGTGGGACTAGCGGGCTACAATGAGCAGTTCTTC | CASSLVGLAGYNEQFF